A single sample is the source of the 23 T cell receptor beta chains below, sequenced in a study of blood T cell repertoires in COVID-19. The data were produced by immunoSEQ multiplex PCR, yet TCRdb's version contains in-frame clones alone and is incomplete. The data hold under 250,000 clones, with roughly 80% observed a single time. Sequencing was done on a sample of PBMCs or T cells enriched from blood (not recorded which). These receptors were obtained from a woman aged 40 to 50 with acute COVID-19.

This clone has a handful of counts. CDR3 residues: CASSIPPYNEQFF. Written as DNA, the CDR3 is TGTGCCAGTAGTATCCCCCCATACAATGAGCAGTTCTTC. The chain couples TRBV19 to TRBJ2-1; D is undetermined. V was shortened by 3 bases and J by 4 bases, with 7 bases between the two germline ends. Germline CDR1 LNHDA, CDR2 SQIVND (reference sequence). The CDR3 extends over 13 amino acids.

This rearrangement joins TRBV6-5 to TRBJ2-7, with D perhaps TRBD1 (5 bases). Trimming pared 8 bases from V and 0 bases from J, leaving 17 bases between. The CDR3 totals 15 residues. In germline, CDR1 is MNHEY, CDR2 SVGAGI. Written as DNA, the CDR3 is TGTGCCAGCGCCCCCGGCAGGGTAAGCTCCTACGAGCAGTACTTC. It translates to CASAPGRVSSYEQYF.

The rearrangement uses TRBV6-1 and TRBJ1-5; D is uncertain. The CDR3 contains 13 residues. Trimming took off 6 bases at V and 3 bases at J, with 9 bases between the two ends. The germline V gene has CDR1 MNHNS and CDR2 SASEGT. The CDR3: CASREQINQPQHF. Written as DNA, the CDR3 is TGTGCCAGCAGAGAACAGATCAATCAGCCCCAGCATTTT.

CDR3 residues: CASRALRQGLLPPTTSYGYTF. The CDR3 DNA sequence: TGTGCCAGCAGGGCCCTTAGACAGGGCTTACTACCACCAACCACCTCTTATGGCTACACCTTC. The chain couples TRBV27 to TRBJ1-2; TRBD1 matches at 7 bases. Trimming took 6 bases from V and 5 from J; bases not matched to a gene: 30. CDR3 size: 21 residues. Per germline, CDR1 MNHEY and CDR2 SMNVEV (reference sequence).

The chain recombines TRBV7-9 with TRBJ1-5, with D uncertain. CDR3 size: 11 residues. Germline loops: CDR1 SEHNR, CDR2 FQNEAQ (reference sequence). Trimming shortened V by 1 base and J by 11 bases, and 6 bases separated the two germline ends. CDR3 in DNA: TGTGCCAGCAGCTTAGGGCAGGCCCAGCATTTT. This sequence encodes CASSLGQAQHF.

The V gene is TRBV11-2, the J gene TRBJ1-5; 7 positions match TRBD1. V was pared by 5 bases and J by 7 bases, with 17 bases of the junction left unmatched. The CDR3 runs 17 residues. Germline lookup yields CDR1 SGHAT and CDR2 FQNNGV. DNA of the CDR3: TGTGCCAGCAGCCTATCCTCCCTCCGACAGGGCGCCCAGCCCCAGCATTTT. Protein: CASSLSSLRQGAQPQHF.

As DNA, the CDR3 is TGCGCCAGCAGCCCGGGGGACAACTATGGCTACACCTTC. Its protein is CASSPGDNYGYTF. This rearrangement joins TRBV5-1 to TRBJ1-2; TRBD1 is a possible D gene (5 bases). Trimming pared 4 bases from V and 2 bases from J, leaving 9 bases between. CDR3 size: 13 residues. The germline CDR1 and CDR2 sequences are SGHRS and YFSETQ.

This clone showed up just a few times. This chain joins TRBV27 and TRBJ1-2; no clear D gene. The V end was cut by 3 bases, the J end by 5 bases, with 19 bases between. Germline assignment: CDR1 MNHEY and CDR2 SMNVEV (reference sequence). CDR3 size: 16 residues. CDR3 sequence: CASSLSPRGQTYGYTF. The CDR3 DNA reads TGTGCCAGCAGTTTGTCTCCGCGTGGTCAGACTTATGGCTACACCTTC.

Regarding this clone: This is likely a read error, given that the CDR3 carries no conserved phenylalanine or tryptophan at its end. No DNA is shown, since the ends of the CDR3 on it are uncertain; the CDR3 is the one TCRdb lists. V is TRBV7-6 and J is TRBJ2-7; TRBD2 is the table's D call, not checked against the DNA. The CDR3 numbers 11 amino acids, ends counted. Germline CDR1 SGHVS, CDR2 FNYEAQ. Here the CDR3 reads CASSLVTLAGY.

V usage is TRBV30 and J usage is TRBJ1-1; TRBD1 aligns across 8 bases. CDR3 length: 14 amino acids. V was pared by 2 bases and J by 4 bases, with 6 bases of the junction left unmatched. Per germline, CDR1 GTSNPN and CDR2 SVGIG (reference sequence). CDR3 sequence (DNA): TGTGCCTGGAGTAGGGACAGGCGGGTCACTGAAGCTTTCTTT. This gives the protein CAWSRDRRVTEAFF.

The rearrangement joins TRBV5-1 to TRBJ1-2, with D possibly matching TRBD1 (5 bases). Trimming removed 0 bases at V and 2 bases at J, with 17 bases between. The germline CDR1 and CDR2 sequences are SGHRS and YFSETQ. The CDR3 has 17 residues. Written as DNA, the CDR3 is TGCGCCAGCAGCTTGGCTTCGGGGGGTTTAGTCAACTATGGCTACACCTTC. This codes for CASSLASGGLVNYGYTF.

V gene TRBV7-8 combines with J gene TRBJ1-6; D unclear. This CDR3 has 13 residues. CDR1 SGHVS and CDR2 FQNEAQ come from the germline V gene. V lost 1 base and J lost 8, with 6 bases in between. CDR3 in DNA: TGTGCCAGCAGCTTAGAAAGAGATTCACCCCTCCACTTT. Translation: CASSLERDSPLHF.

V usage is TRBV30 and J usage is TRBJ1-5, with 8 bases that match TRBD1. Germline CDR1 and CDR2: GTSNPN and SVGIG (reference sequence). V shed 0 bases, J shed 4 bases, and the junction held 2 bases outside the gene matches. The CDR3 contains 14 residues. The CDR3 DNA reads TGTGCCTGGAGTGTTGGACAGGGAAATCAGCCCCAGCATTTT. It yields the protein CAWSVGQGNQPQHF. The variable domain in full, with the rest retrieved from reference TRBV30 and TRBJ1-5, is SQTIHQWPATLVQPVGSPLSLECTVEGTSNPNLYWYRQAAGRGLQLLFYSVGIGQISSEVPQNLSASRPQDRQFILSSKKLLLSDSGFYLCAWSVGQGNQPQHFGDGTRLSIL.

J is TRBJ2-7 and V is TRBV28; TRBD2 agrees at 14 bases. Germline V CDR1 and CDR2: MDHEN, SYDVKM. Losses at the gene ends were 4 bases for V and 3 bases for J; bases not matched to a gene: 17. This CDR3 comprises 20 residues. CDR3 residues: CASSYSRRTSGRTDYYEQYF. The CDR3 DNA sequence: TGTGCCAGCAGTTATTCCCGGAGGACTAGCGGGAGGACCGATTACTACGAGCAGTACTTC.

The CDR3 bases are TGTGCCAGCAGTGAAGAAGCGTATACTTCTGGAAACACCATATATTTT. It yields the protein CASSEEAYTSGNTIYF. This chain connects TRBV6-1 to TRBJ1-3, with D uncertain. The CDR3 extends over 16 amino acids. Trimming cost V 1 base and J 1 base, with 11 bases left between them. CDR1 MNHNS and CDR2 SASEGT come from the germline V gene.

The rearrangement uses TRBV6-5 and TRBJ1-2; maybe TRBD1 (5 bases). V shed 0 bases and J shed 7 bases, with 15 bases lying between them. Looked up from germline, CDR1 is MNHEY and CDR2 is SVGAGI. This CDR3 contains 15 residues. The CDR3 region is CASSYSSTGESGYTF. The CDR3 DNA reads as TGTGCCAGCAGTTACTCGAGTACGGGGGAATCTGGCTACACCTTC.

The genes are TRBV5-6 and TRBJ2-7, with 12 positions matching TRBD2. Germline V gene data show CDR1 as SGHDT and CDR2 as YYEEEE. V trimming: 3 bases; J trimming: 4 bases; junction bases outside the gene matches: 8. The length of the CDR3 is 16 residues. The CDR3 sequence: CASSSIAGTSGYEQYF. CDR3 nucleotides: TGTGCCAGCAGCTCGATTGCCGGGACTAGCGGGTACGAGCAGTACTTC.

V gene TRBV24-1 combines with J gene TRBJ1-1, with TRBD1 as a possible D gene (5 bases). Germline V CDR1 and CDR2: KGHDR, SFDVKD. With 7 bases removed from V and 0 bases from J, the gap between germline ends came to 14 bases. The CDR3 covers 15 residues. The CDR3 bases are TGTGCCACCAGGCGGGGGTTCTATCTGAACACTGAAGCTTTCTTT. Translation: CATRRGFYLNTEAFF.

The rearrangement joins TRBV5-6 to TRBJ2-7; 11 bases are shared with TRBD2. This CDR3 contains 15 residues. Per the germline V gene, CDR1 is SGHDT and CDR2 is YYEEEE. V shed 1 base, J shed 3 bases, and the junction held 3 bases outside the gene matches. CDR3 loop: CASSLSGTSGYEQYF. CDR3 DNA sequence: TGTGCCAGCAGCTTGAGTGGGACTAGCGGCTACGAGCAGTACTTC.

V is TRBV9 and J is TRBJ1-2, with D tentatively TRBD1 (6 bases). The CDR3 covers 14 residues. With 0 bases removed from V and 8 bases from J, the gap between germline ends came to 14 bases. Germline CDR1 reads SGDLS; CDR2 reads YYNGEE. The CDR3 loop reads CASSVAPSGDGYTF. DNA of the CDR3: TGTGCCAGCAGCGTAGCGCCTTCAGGGGACGGCTACACCTTC.

The chain is built from TRBV7-9 and TRBJ1-4; TRBD1 is a possible D gene (5 bases). The CDR3 is 15 residues long. Germline CDR1 is SEHNR and CDR2 is FQNEAQ (reference sequence). The V end lost 0 bases, the J end lost 11 bases, and 16 bases lay between the germline ends. The CDR3 loop is CASSLAGALGEKLFF. DNA of the CDR3: TGTGCCAGCAGCTTAGCAGGGGCACTTGGCGAGAAACTGTTTTTT.

This clone was detected once. CDR3 bases: TGTGCCAGCAGCTTAGTAGGGGGGGCCAGAACAGATACGCAGTATTTT. Encoded protein: CASSLVGGARTDTQYF. V and J are TRBV7-2 and TRBJ2-3, with TRBD2 as a possible D gene (7 bases). Trimming took off 1 base at V and 3 bases at J, with 14 bases between the two ends. Germline CDR1 and CDR2: SGHTA and FQGNSA. This CDR3 is 16 amino acids long.

The chain uses TRBV28 and TRBJ1-4, with 10 bases aligning to TRBD1. Germline CDR1 and CDR2: MDHEN and SYDVKM. This CDR3 has 16 amino acids. Germline trimming cut 6 bases from V and 1 base from J; bases unmatched to any gene: 5. The CDR3 region is CASSSGTGVTNEKLFF. DNA for the CDR3: TGTGCCAGCAGCTCCGGGACAGGGGTAACTAATGAAAAACTGTTTTTT.